This T cell receptor beta chain is drawn from a study of CD8 T cells in Susac syndrome. V lost 4 bases and J lost 5, with 23 bases in between. Germline V gene sequence: CDR1 MNHEY, CDR2 SMNVEV (reference sequence). The CDR3 sequence is 17 residues long. This clonotype was detected only once. The antigen is unknown. Study-wide results and caveats: The relatively small number of individuals in the TCR sequencing and HLA analysis was acknowledged by the study.

The RNA, roughly 0.45 to 1 ug, was put through reverse transcription using random hexamers. An immunoSEQ multiplex PCR generated amplified TCR beta CDR3 products spanning 54 Vbeta and 13 Jbeta. TCRdb recomputed calls from the immunoSEQ multiplex PCR reads with MiXCR, one row per CDR3 protein. The table has about 140,000 distinct CDR3 sequences, nearly 95% seen once. In blood CD8+ and CD4+ T cells, TCR beta underwent sequencing. Sequencing used CD8+ T cells from PBMCs. The source of this sequence is a human donor in good health. J is TRBJ1-2 and V is TRBV27; D might be TRBD1 (5 bases). CDR3 sequence (DNA): TGTGCCAGCAGTTCATCCTCTTACAGGAGTCCGCGGTATGGCTACACCTTC. It specifies CASSSSSYRSPRYGYTF.